This TCR beta chain appears in the sequencing data of a study of cytomegalovirus exposure and HLA in healthy donors. The overall study: The use of the same platform for the 130 or so validation repertoires and the 550 to 700 first-cohort repertoires was reported by a later analysis. Study findings and constraints: Specificity of a few CMV-associated chains for CMV antigens was verified in vitro. It was reported that the classifier diagnosed cytomegalovirus status with high specificity and sensitivity in both the original and validation cohorts.

The study drew the donors from its 120-subject validation cohort, separate from the roughly 670-subject first cohort. From germline, CDR1 is SGHVS and CDR2 FNYEAQ. Trimming took off 1 base at V and 6 bases at J, with 5 bases between the two ends. The CDR3 contains 12 residues. TCRdb's table, derived via immunoSEQ multiplex PCR, lists solely in-frame clones and lacks some. The sample lists more than 90,000 clones; approximately 93% were seen once. As to this clone: Its antigen remains unknown.

The chain uses TRBV7-6 and TRBJ2-3; D not certain. The receptor was isolated from a woman aged 25 to 39 in good health and CMV-seropositive. The sequencing input was PBMCs. This chain's CDR3 is CASSLVRDTQYF. The CDR3 nucleotides are TGTGCCAGCAGCTTAGTGAGGGATACGCAGTATTTT.